These T cell receptor beta chains were read from a single sample in a study of T cell responses to AZD1222 COVID-19 vaccine. Method: immunoSEQ multiplex PCR; TCRdb's copy keeps in-frame clones and lacks some. The sample records 100,000 to 150,000 clones, 90% to 95% being singletons. The source material was peripheral blood, sampled on day 0 of AZD1222 vaccination. These receptor sequences come from an adult in good health. The CDR3 runs from the conserved cysteine through the conserved F or W. Each record gives: clone size, J gene, V gene, CDR3 length, D gene, CDR3 DNA, CDR3 protein. A D gene is named only where the DNA matches it firmly. A clone size is listed for some rows: how often the clone was seen (once, few, many), or a class if it is expanded.

size: .
J: TRBJ1-1
V: TRBV4-2
length: 19
D: .
DNA: TGTGCCAGCAGCCAAGTCTACAGGGTGGGAAGGTCCATGAACACTGAAGCTTTCTTT
CDR3: CASSQVYRVGRSMNTEAFF

size: .
J: TRBJ2-1
V: TRBV2
length: 18
D: TRBD2
DNA: TGTGCCAGCAAGGTTCGGGCTAGCGGGTCCCTCCGGCACAATGAGCAGTTCTTC
CDR3: CASKVRASGSLRHNEQFF

size: .
J: TRBJ2-7
V: TRBV7-8
length: 12
D: .
DNA: TGTGCCAGCAGCCCCCGTCAATACGAGCAGTACTTC
CDR3: CASSPRQYEQYF

size: .
J: TRBJ2-7
V: TRBV19
length: 13
D: .
DNA: TGTGCCAGTAGGAAATTTGGACAGTACGAGCAGTACTTC
CDR3: CASRKFGQYEQYF

size: .
J: TRBJ2-7
V: TRBV14
length: 13
D: TRBD1
DNA: TGTGCCAGCAGCGGGACAGGGTTCTACGAGCAGTACTTC
CDR3: CASSGTGFYEQYF

size: .
J: TRBJ1-5
V: TRBV3-1/TRBV3-2
length: 13
D: TRBD1
DNA: TGTGCCAGCAGGAGACAGGGTAATCAGCCCCAGCATTTT
CDR3: CASRRQGNQPQHF

size: .
J: TRBJ2-7
V: TRBV7-8
length: 16
D: .
DNA: TGTGCCAGCAGCGAAGTAGGTTCCCCCCAGAACTACGAGCAGTACTTC
CDR3: CASSEVGSPQNYEQYF

size: .
J: TRBJ1-4
V: TRBV7-2
length: 15
D: TRBD1
DNA: TGTGCCAGCAGCTTAGGAGGGACAGGAGGTGAAAAACTGTTTTTT
CDR3: CASSLGGTGGEKLFF

size: .
J: TRBJ2-5
V: TRBV9
length: 17
D: TRBD2
DNA: TGTGCCAGCAGCGTAGAGGGGCTAGCGGGAGTAGGGGAGACCCAGTACTTC
CDR3: CASSVEGLAGVGETQYF

size: .
J: TRBJ1-3
V: TRBV19
length: 14
D: .
DNA: TGTGCCAGTAGTATCGAAGGATCTGGAAACACCATATATTTT
CDR3: CASSIEGSGNTIYF

size: once
J: TRBJ2-1
V: TRBV7-2
length: 16
D: .
DNA: TGTGCCAGCAGCTTAGTAGTGGGGACACTCTACAATGAGCAGTTCTTC
CDR3: CASSLVVGTLYNEQFF

size: .
J: TRBJ1-3
V: TRBV5-5
length: 13
D: .
DNA: TGTGCCAGCAGTCAGGACAGCTGGAACACCATATATTTT
CDR3: CASSQDSWNTIYF

size: .
J: TRBJ2-1
V: TRBV4-2
length: 15
D: .
DNA: TGTGCCAGCAGCCAAGAAGAAGGCTCCTACAATGAGCAGTTCTTC
CDR3: CASSQEEGSYNEQFF

size: once
J: TRBJ1-1
V: TRBV3-1/TRBV3-2
length: 11
D: .
DNA: TGTGCCAGCAGCCAAGGGGGTGAAGCTTTCTTT
CDR3: CASSQGGEAFF

size: .
J: TRBJ2-3
V: TRBV18
length: 16
D: .
DNA: TGTGCCAGCTCACCACTATCAGGGGCCGGCACAGATACGCAGTATTTT
CDR3: CASSPLSGAGTDTQYF

size: once
J: TRBJ1-4
V: TRBV24-1
length: 16
D: .
DNA: TGTGCCACCAGTGATCCGCTTTCGTCAGGGAATGAAAAACTGTTTTTT
CDR3: CATSDPLSSGNEKLFF

size: once
J: TRBJ1-4
V: TRBV19
length: 16
D: .
DNA: TGTGCCAGTTCCCAAGGGAAGGTGGCAACTAATGAAAAACTGTTTTTT
CDR3: CASSQGKVATNEKLFF

size: .
J: TRBJ1-1
V: TRBV7-2
length: 15
D: TRBD1
DNA: TGTGCCAGCAGCTTAGAACAGGGGTACTACACTGAAGCTTTCTTT
CDR3: CASSLEQGYYTEAFF

size: .
J: TRBJ2-1
V: TRBV2
length: 14
D: TRBD2
DNA: TGTGCCAGCGTACAAGGGCTAGCGGGGAATGAGCAGTTCTTC
CDR3: CASVQGLAGNEQFF